This entry lists 32 T cell receptor beta chains sequenced from one sample in a study of CD8 T cells in ankylosing spondylitis. Via MiXCR, TCRdb re-called the 5' RACE reads, giving one row per CDR3 protein. The sample records tens of thousands of distinct CDR3 sequences, 6% to 7.5% being singletons. The source material was blood, either unsorted or a sorted T cell fraction (not recorded which). These receptors originate from a female donor with ankylosing spondylitis or in good health (not recorded which).

V gene TRBV12-3 or TRBV12-4 combines with J gene TRBJ1-1; 9 nucleotides match TRBD1. CDR3 size: 16 residues. V trimming: 3 bases; J trimming: 0 bases; junction bases outside the gene matches: 5. CDR3 DNA: TGTGCCAGCAGTTTGGGGACAGGGTTTTTGAACACTGAAGCTTTCTTT. Its translation is CASSLGTGFLNTEAFF.

The chain combines TRBV5-6 with TRBJ2-3; unclear D gene. The length of the CDR3 is 14 residues. V dropped 1 base and J dropped 4 bases, with 10 bases sitting between them. CDR1 is SGHDT, CDR2 YYEEEE, per germline. For the CDR3, the DNA is TGTGCCAGCAGCTTGATAATGTCTGCAGATACGCAGTATTTT. Translating gives CASSLIMSADTQYF.

This clonotype was recorded many times. The chain links TRBV20-1 to TRBJ2-3; no clear D. The CDR3 has 13 residues. Germline V gene data show CDR1 as DFQATT and CDR2 as SNEGSKA (reference sequence). V shed 3 bases and J shed 2 bases, with 9 bases lying between them. DNA for the CDR3: TGCAGTGCTAGCGGGCCAAACACAGATACGCAGTATTTT. It yields the protein CSASGPNTDTQYF.

This clonotype was seen at least ten times. The chain carries TRBV5-1 and TRBJ1-2; 7 bases line up with TRBD1. The CDR3 totals 13 residues. Germline CDR1 is SGHRS and CDR2 is YFSETQ. The V and J ends lost 2 bases and 6 bases, in that order; junction bases with no gene match: 4. CDR3 sequence (DNA): TGCGCCAGCAGCTTAGACAGGGTTGATGGCTACACCTTC. It translates to CASSLDRVDGYTF.

This clonotype was recorded at least ten times. The J gene is TRBJ2-7, the V gene TRBV5-1, with D possibly matching TRBD2 (6 bases). This CDR3 spans 14 amino acids. The germline V gene encodes CDR1 SGHRS and CDR2 YFSETQ. With 0 bases removed from V and 5 bases from J, the gap between germline ends came to 12 bases. This CDR3 reads CASSLAGGTHEQYF. The CDR3 coding sequence is TGCGCCAGCAGCTTGGCTGGAGGGACCCACGAGCAGTACTTC.

This clonotype has a handful of counts. The chain uses TRBV2 and TRBJ2-5, with D perhaps matching TRBD1 (6 bases). Trimming removed 2 bases at V and 4 bases at J, with 17 bases between. Germline lookup yields CDR1 SNHLY and CDR2 FYNNEI. This CDR3 has 16 amino acids. CDR3 nucleotide sequence: TGTGCCAGCAGTGAATCGACGACTGGACAGCGAGAGACCCAGTACTTC. This translates into CASSESTTGQRETQYF.

This clonotype was observed at least ten times. The chain joins TRBV5-1 to TRBJ1-4, with unresolved D. The germline gives CDR1 SGHRS, CDR2 YFSETQ. This CDR3 contains 17 residues. V lost 1 base and J lost 7, with 20 bases in between. CDR3 DNA: TGCGCCAGCAGCTTGTCGCCCCTCAGGAAGTTCGGTGAAAAACTGTTTTTT. Its protein product is CASSLSPLRKFGEKLFF.

This clonotype was observed at least ten times. V gene TRBV19 combines with J gene TRBJ1-5, with D perhaps matching TRBD1 (6 bases). CDR1 and CDR2 from the germline V gene are LNHDA and SQIVND (reference sequence). This CDR3 spans 15 amino acids. Trimming removed 5 bases from V and 1 base from J, with 12 bases in between. CDR3 bases: TGTGCCAGTAGTGTACAGGGTGACAGCAATCAGCCCCAGCATTTT. This codes for CASSVQGDSNQPQHF. The full variable domain, rest sourced from reference TRBV19 and TRBJ1-5, is DGGITQSPKYLFRKEGQNVTLSCEQNLNHDAMYWYRQDPGQGLRLIYYSQIVNDFQKGDIAEGYSVSREKKESFPLTVTSAQKNPTAFYLCASSVQGDSNQPQHFGDGTRLSIL.

At least ten counts were recorded for this clonotype. The chain joins TRBV6-5 to TRBJ2-1; D perhaps matches TRBD2 (6 bases). Deletions cut 2 bases from V and 1 base from J, with 9 bases between. The CDR3 totals 15 residues. Germline CDR1 reads MNHEY; CDR2 reads SVGAGI. For the CDR3, the DNA is TGTGCCAGCAGTTACGGGGGGATTTCCTACAATGAGCAGTTCTTC. It translates to CASSYGGISYNEQFF.

This clonotype has at least ten counts. The chain uses TRBV20-1 and TRBJ1-2; D may be TRBD1 (5 bases). Germline V gene sequence: CDR1 DFQATT, CDR2 SNEGSKA (reference sequence). The germline V and J ends were trimmed by 0 bases and 8 bases, with 16 bases remaining between them. This CDR3 region has 14 residues. CDR3 DNA sequence: TGCAGTGCTAGAGATGACAGTCTAACTGGGGGCTACACCTTC. It is translated as CSARDDSLTGGYTF.

Comment on this clonotype: A junction end diverges from the germline sequence, so it may reflect a read error. V gene TRBV7-7 combines with J gene TRBJ2-3; D gene uncertain. CDR1 and CDR2 from the germline V gene are SSHAT and FNYEAQ (reference sequence). The length of the CDR3 is 15 residues. CDR3 in amino acids: CASSLNWDSTDTQYF. For the CDR3, the DNA is TGTGCTAGCAGTTTGAATTGGGATAGCACAGATACGCAGTATTTT.

There are many counts of this clonotype. The chain employs TRBV3-1 and TRBJ2-5, with D uncertain. V gave up 5 bases and J gave up 0 bases, with 4 bases separating them. The CDR3 length is 12 residues. The germline gives CDR1 LGHDT, CDR2 YNNKEL (reference sequence). The DNA of the CDR3 is TGTGCCAGCAGCGCCCACCAAGAGACCCAGTACTTC. It translates to CASSAHQETQYF.

In its sample, this clonotype was seen a few times. J is TRBJ1-4 and V is TRBV7-2; TRBD1 matches at 7 bases. This CDR3 is built from 16 residues. V trimming: 5 bases; J trimming: 6 bases; junction bases outside the gene matches: 12. CDR1 SGHTA and CDR2 FQGNSA come from the germline V gene. The CDR3 reads CASSPRPTGFDEKLFF. DNA of the CDR3: TGTGCCAGCAGCCCCCGACCGACAGGGTTCGATGAAAAACTGTTTTTT.

This clonotype was detected a few times. This chain links TRBV18 with TRBJ2-5; 8 nucleotides agree with TRBD1. Germline CDR1 and CDR2: KGHSH and LQKENI. The CDR3 spans 16 residues. The V gene end was trimmed by 3 bases and the J gene end by 2 bases; junction bases not matched to a gene: 8. As DNA, the CDR3 is TGTGCCAGCTCACCGCGGGCTGGACAGGGACAAGAGACCCAGTACTTC. Protein: CASSPRAGQGQETQYF.

This clonotype was seen at least ten times. CDR3 bases: TGTGCCAGCAGGACAGGGGGCTACGAGCAGTACGTC. This encodes CASRTGGYEQYV. This chain links TRBV6-1 with TRBJ2-7; 9 nucleotides align to TRBD1. Unmatched junction bases numbered 0, after V lost 6 bases and J lost 3 bases. Germline V gene sequence: CDR1 MNHNS, CDR2 SASEGT. The CDR3 is 12 amino acids.

The chain combines TRBV6-2 or TRBV6-3 with TRBJ2-4, with D maybe TRBD1 (6 bases). Trimming stripped 2 bases from V and 0 bases from J, with 14 bases between. Germline assignment: CDR1 MNHEY and CDR2 SVGEGT. The CDR3 runs to 17 residues. Written as DNA, the CDR3 is TGTGCCAGCAGTTACGGCAGGGGTCTTCTAGCCAAAAACATTCAGTACTTC. Residues: CASSYGRGLLAKNIQYF.

At least ten counts were recorded for this clonotype. CDR3 amino acids: CASSYLMTGRGETQYF. The CDR3, as DNA: TGTGCCAGCAGTTACCTTATGACAGGGAGGGGGGAGACCCAGTACTTC. V and J are TRBV6-5 and TRBJ2-5; possibly TRBD1 or TRBD2 for D (7 bases each). Germline CDR1 is MNHEY and CDR2 is SVGAGI. The CDR3 consists of 16 residues. The V gene lost 2 bases and the J gene lost 5 bases, with 18 bases spanning the gap.

This clonotype was counted ten times or more. This chain uses TRBV29-1 with TRBJ1-2, with 12 bases aligning to TRBD1. Trimming removed 5 bases from V and 2 bases from J; junction bases left unmatched: 3. Germline V CDR1 and CDR2: SQVTM, ANQGSEA. CDR3 length: 14 residues. The CDR3, as DNA: TGCAGCGTTATCGGGACAGGGGGCAACTATGGCTACACCTTC. It codes for CSVIGTGGNYGYTF.

In its sample, this clonotype was seen many times. The chain employs TRBV10-3 and TRBJ2-1; maybe TRBD2 (7 bases). The germline V gene encodes CDR1 ENHRY and CDR2 SYGVKD. The length of the CDR3 is 15 residues. V was clipped by 10 bases and J by 5 bases, with 21 bases between them. The CDR3 is CATGGGERENNEQFF. The CDR3 nucleotides are TGTGCCACCGGAGGGGGGGAGCGGGAAAACAATGAGCAGTTCTTC.

Only a few counts were recorded for this clonotype. Written as DNA, the CDR3 is TGTGCCAGCAGTTCCGACAGCACAGATACGCAGTATTTT. Translated, it gives CASSSDSTDTQYF. The chain is built from TRBV6-2 or TRBV6-3 and TRBJ2-3; no clear D. V lost 4 bases and J lost 0, with 5 bases in between. CDR3 length equals 13 residues. Germline V gene data show CDR1 as MNHEY and CDR2 as SVGEGT.

This clonotype has just a few counts. The chain links TRBV20-1 to TRBJ1-5, with unresolved D. This CDR3 is 12 amino acids long. Trimming took off 7 bases at V and 5 bases at J, with 12 bases between the two ends. CDR1 and CDR2 from the germline V gene are DFQATT and SNEGSKA (reference sequence). The CDR3 loop reads CSVRPGDQPQHF. The CDR3 nucleotides are TGCAGTGTCCGCCCTGGGGATCAGCCCCAGCATTTT.

This chain connects TRBV20-1 to TRBJ2-7, with D perhaps being TRBD1 or TRBD2 (5 bases each). V shed 7 bases and J shed 3 bases, with 10 bases lying between them. The CDR3 consists of 11 residues. The germline V gene encodes CDR1 DFQATT and CDR2 SNEGSKA (reference sequence). CDR3 DNA: TGCAGTGGTGGGGACCTCTACGAGCAGTACTTC. As protein: CSGGDLYEQYF.

The table lists this clonotype with many counts. The chain carries TRBV27 and TRBJ2-7; D is undetermined. The germline V gene encodes CDR1 MNHEY and CDR2 SMNVEV (reference sequence). This CDR3 is built from 14 residues. With 5 bases removed from V and 6 bases from J, the gap between germline ends came to 17 bases. The CDR3 loop is CASSPKKPPGEQYF. CDR3 nucleotides: TGTGCCAGCAGTCCTAAAAAACCGCCGGGCGAGCAGTACTTC.

This clonotype was detected only a few times. The chain's CDR3 is CSATRPVGTEAFF. The CDR3 region has the DNA TGCAGCGCTACACGGCCCGTGGGCACTGAAGCTTTCTTT. The rearrangement joins TRBV29-1 to TRBJ1-1; no firm D call. Germline CDR1 reads SQVTM; CDR2 reads ANQGSEA. The length of the CDR3 is 13 residues. The V end was cut by 7 bases, the J end by 4 bases, with 16 bases between.

In this sample, this clonotype turned up many times. This chain joins TRBV5-1 and TRBJ2-1; no clear D. Trimming pared 0 bases from V and 4 bases from J, leaving 8 bases between. This CDR3 comprises 14 residues. Germline V gives CDR1 SGHRS, CDR2 YFSETQ. The CDR3 reads CASSLDIRYNEQFF. CDR3 nucleotides: TGCGCCAGCAGCTTGGATATCAGGTACAATGAGCAGTTCTTC.

This clonotype was seen ten or more times. CDR3 region: CASRRSAGDEQFF. The CDR3 DNA reads as TGTGCCAGCAGACGTTCAGCGGGGGATGAGCAGTTCTTC. The chain employs TRBV11-2 and TRBJ2-1; 8 positions agree with TRBD2. The CDR3 totals 13 residues. V shed 6 bases, J shed 8 bases, and the junction held 6 bases outside the gene matches. Germline V gene sequence: CDR1 SGHAT, CDR2 FQNNGV.

This clonotype was observed a few times. This chain connects TRBV29-1 to TRBJ1-3; 10 nucleotides align to TRBD1. The CDR3 is 13 amino acids. CDR1 is SQVTM and CDR2 is ANQGSEA in the germline V gene. Trimming took 7 bases from V and 4 from J; bases not matched to a gene: 4. The CDR3 DNA follows: TGCAGCGCTGGGACAGGGGTCGGAAACACCATATATTTT. Translated, it gives CSAGTGVGNTIYF.

This clonotype has at least ten counts. V gene TRBV12-3 or TRBV12-4 combines with J gene TRBJ1-5; 10 bases agree with TRBD1. The V segment lost 1 base and the J segment 8 bases; nucleotides outside the gene matches: 8. CDR3 length equals 16 residues. The CDR3: CASSLETGQGFKPQHF. Here the CDR3 DNA reads TGTGCCAGCAGTTTAGAAACGGGACAGGGGTTCAAGCCCCAGCATTTT.

There are many counts of this clonotype. The rearrangement joins TRBV12-3 or TRBV12-4 to TRBJ1-5; no clear D gene. V lost 3 bases, J lost 6 bases, and 3 bases lay in between. The CDR3 spans 11 residues. The CDR3 reads CASSFGQPQHF. For the CDR3, the DNA is TGTGCCAGCAGTTTTGGTCAGCCCCAGCATTTT.

This clonotype was detected ten times or more. V is TRBV7-8 and J is TRBJ1-5; D might be TRBD1 (6 bases). From germline, CDR1 is SGHVS and CDR2 FQNEAQ. The CDR3 sequence is 16 residues long. Trimming removed 5 bases at V and 4 bases at J, with 18 bases between. CDR3: CASSPRGQLMNQPQHF. CDR3 bases: TGTGCCAGCAGCCCTCGCGGACAGCTTATGAATCAGCCCCAGCATTTT.

At least ten counts were recorded for this clonotype. J is TRBJ2-1 and V is TRBV11-2; D not certain. The germline V and J ends were trimmed by 1 base and 4 bases, with 8 bases remaining between them. This CDR3 comprises 14 residues. From germline, CDR1 is SGHAT and CDR2 FQNNGV. The CDR3 DNA is TGTGCCAGCAGCTTAGTTCGTGAATACAATGAGCAGTTCTTC. It yields the protein CASSLVREYNEQFF.

This clonotype was seen many times. V gene TRBV5-1 combines with J gene TRBJ1-6; TRBD1 agrees at 9 bases. This CDR3 region has 14 residues. CDR1 and CDR2 (germline): SGHRS, YFSETQ. Trimming removed 4 bases from V and 14 bases from J; junction bases left unmatched: 10. CDR3 DNA: TGCGCCAGCAGCCGGGACAGGGTGGGAGCGTCCCTCCACTTT. Protein sequence: CASSRDRVGASLHF.